Listed below are T cell receptor beta chains from one sample, sequenced in a study of shared clonotypes between healthy human individuals. The repertoire was sequenced with immunoSEQ multiplex PCR; TCRdb's copy has only in-frame clones and lacks some. This sample carries about 2.2 million clones, just over 90% of them seen once, and the ten largest clones take roughly 1.8%. Sequencing input: naive CD8+ T cells from PBMCs. These receptors were obtained from a young man in good health. Some clones in this sample may be carry-over from other donors' samples. Both conserved end residues are part of each CDR3. Each record gives: clone size, J gene, V gene, D gene, CDR3 protein, CDR3 DNA. A D gene is named only where the DNA matches it firmly. Clone size appears in some rows only: once, few, many, or a class for an expanded clone.

clone_size: .; j_call: TRBJ1-1; v_call: TRBV27; d_call: TRBD1; cdr3_aa: CASRLGGANTEAFF; cdr3_nt: TGTGCCAGCAGACTAGGGGGCGCGAACACTGAAGCTTTCTTT
clone_size: few; j_call: TRBJ1-2; v_call: TRBV2; d_call: .; cdr3_aa: CASSEAQGYGYTF; cdr3_nt: TGTGCCAGCAGTGAAGCACAGGGCTATGGCTACACCTTC
clone_size: .; j_call: TRBJ1-1; v_call: TRBV10-3; d_call: .; cdr3_aa: CAISLEGAEAFF; cdr3_nt: TGTGCCATCAGCTTAGAGGGAGCTGAAGCTTTCTTT
clone_size: .; j_call: TRBJ2-1; v_call: TRBV9; d_call: TRBD2; cdr3_aa: CASSSAGGGGNEQFF; cdr3_nt: TGTGCCAGCAGCTCAGCGGGAGGAGGTGGCAATGAGCAGTTCTTC
clone_size: .; j_call: TRBJ1-1; v_call: TRBV10-1; d_call: TRBD1; cdr3_aa: CASSPGTGGTEAFF; cdr3_nt: TGCGCCAGCAGCCCCGGGACAGGGGGCACTGAAGCTTTCTTT
clone_size: .; j_call: TRBJ1-1; v_call: TRBV9; d_call: TRBD1; cdr3_aa: CASSERTGGVTEAFF; cdr3_nt: TGTGCCAGCAGCGAGAGAACAGGGGGAGTAACTGAAGCTTTCTTT
clone_size: .; j_call: TRBJ1-1; v_call: TRBV9; d_call: TRBD1; cdr3_aa: CASSAWTGGRDTEAFF; cdr3_nt: TGTGCCAGCAGCGCCTGGACAGGGGGCAGGGACACTGAAGCTTTCTTT
clone_size: .; j_call: TRBJ1-2; v_call: TRBV5-1; d_call: TRBD1; cdr3_aa: CASSLTGTGGDYGYTF; cdr3_nt: TGCGCCAGCAGCTTAACCGGGACAGGGGGAGACTATGGCTACACCTTC
clone_size: .; j_call: TRBJ1-1; v_call: TRBV27; d_call: .; cdr3_aa: CASSPTPSNTEAFF; cdr3_nt: TGTGCCAGCAGTCCCACACCCTCGAACACTGAAGCTTTCTTT
clone_size: .; j_call: TRBJ2-7; v_call: TRBV4-3; d_call: .; cdr3_aa: CASSQGQGESYEQYF; cdr3_nt: TGCGCCAGCAGCCAAGGGCAGGGAGAGTCCTACGAGCAGTACTTC
clone_size: .; j_call: TRBJ1-2; v_call: TRBV10-2; d_call: .; cdr3_aa: CASSDSRTASNGYTF; cdr3_nt: TGCGCCAGCAGTGACTCACGGACAGCGTCTAATGGCTACACCTTC
clone_size: .; j_call: TRBJ2-7; v_call: TRBV6-1; d_call: .; cdr3_aa: CASSEAQGMFYEQYF; cdr3_nt: TGTGCCAGCAGTGAAGCTCAGGGTATGTTCTACGAGCAGTACTTC
clone_size: .; j_call: TRBJ2-2; v_call: TRBV29-1; d_call: .; cdr3_aa: CSVVWAGDGNTGELFF; cdr3_nt: TGCAGCGTTGTCTGGGCAGGGGACGGGAACACCGGGGAGCTGTTTTTT
clone_size: .; j_call: TRBJ1-5; v_call: TRBV2; d_call: .; cdr3_aa: CASSLGRDSNQPQHF; cdr3_nt: TGTGCCAGCAGCTTGGGCCGCGATAGCAATCAGCCCCAGCATTTT
clone_size: once; j_call: TRBJ2-5; v_call: TRBV27; d_call: .; cdr3_aa: CASRPRPSTTRPGTQYF; cdr3_nt: TGTGCCAGCAGGCCCCGCCCTTCGACTACCCGCCCGGGGACCCAGTACTTC
clone_size: .; j_call: TRBJ1-6; v_call: TRBV5-6; d_call: TRBD1; cdr3_aa: CASSLGQGSSPLHF; cdr3_nt: TGTGCCAGCAGCCTCGGACAGGGTAGTTCACCCCTCCACTTT
clone_size: .; j_call: TRBJ2-1; v_call: TRBV19; d_call: .; cdr3_aa: CASSPPGLAHNEQFF; cdr3_nt: TGTGCCAGTAGCCCCCCGGGGCTCGCCCACAATGAGCAGTTCTTC
clone_size: .; j_call: TRBJ2-6; v_call: TRBV6-5; d_call: .; cdr3_aa: CASSLGISGANVLTF; cdr3_nt: TGTGCCAGCAGTCTGGGGATCTCTGGGGCCAACGTCCTGACTTTC
clone_size: .; j_call: TRBJ2-7; v_call: TRBV7-9; d_call: .; cdr3_aa: CATNNPRAPYEQYF; cdr3_nt: TGTGCCACCAACAACCCCAGAGCACCCTACGAGCAGTACTTC
clone_size: .; j_call: TRBJ2-7; v_call: TRBV7-2; d_call: .; cdr3_aa: CASSPHYEQYF; cdr3_nt: TGTGCCAGCAGCCCTCACTACGAGCAGTACTTC
clone_size: .; j_call: TRBJ1-4; v_call: TRBV27; d_call: .; cdr3_aa: CASSFGTHGEKLFF; cdr3_nt: TGTGCCAGCAGTTTTGGGACCCACGGGGAAAAACTGTTTTTT
clone_size: .; j_call: TRBJ2-4; v_call: TRBV7-9; d_call: TRBD2; cdr3_aa: CASSQPGGNIQYF; cdr3_nt: TGTGCCAGCAGTCAGCCGGGGGGAAACATTCAGTACTTC
clone_size: .; j_call: TRBJ1-3; v_call: TRBV11-2; d_call: .; cdr3_aa: CASSLDLWQPSAGNTIYF; cdr3_nt: TGTGCCAGCAGCTTAGATCTATGGCAGCCCTCTGCAGGAAACACCATATATTTT
clone_size: .; j_call: TRBJ2-7; v_call: TRBV19; d_call: TRBD2; cdr3_aa: CASSSGLAGAQDEQYF; cdr3_nt: TGTGCCAGTAGTTCTGGGCTAGCGGGAGCTCAGGACGAGCAGTACTTC
clone_size: .; j_call: TRBJ2-1; v_call: TRBV11-2; d_call: TRBD2; cdr3_aa: CASSRTSGTYNEQFF; cdr3_nt: TGTGCCAGCAGCCGGACTAGCGGGACCTACAATGAGCAGTTCTTC
clone_size: .; j_call: TRBJ2-4; v_call: TRBV15; d_call: .; cdr3_aa: CATSPHARVAKNIQYF; cdr3_nt: TGTGCCACCAGCCCGCACGCCAGGGTAGCCAAAAACATTCAGTACTTC
clone_size: .; j_call: TRBJ2-1; v_call: TRBV7-9; d_call: .; cdr3_aa: CASSFAVEQFF; cdr3_nt: TGTGCCAGCAGCTTCGCGGTTGAGCAGTTCTTC
clone_size: .; j_call: TRBJ1-2; v_call: TRBV28; d_call: TRBD1; cdr3_aa: CASSLTTGALGGYTF; cdr3_nt: TGTGCCAGCAGTCTAACTACAGGGGCCCTAGGAGGCTACACCTTC
clone_size: .; j_call: TRBJ2-3; v_call: TRBV7-9; d_call: TRBD2; cdr3_aa: CASSPGLAGGPDTQYF; cdr3_nt: TGTGCCAGCAGCCCAGGACTAGCGGGAGGCCCGGATACGCAGTATTTT
clone_size: once; j_call: TRBJ1-4; v_call: TRBV6-5; d_call: .; cdr3_aa: CASSPLAGVSEKLFF; cdr3_nt: TGTGCCAGCAGCCCCCTCGCGGGGGTCAGTGAAAAACTGTTTTTT
clone_size: .; j_call: TRBJ1-4; v_call: TRBV28; d_call: .; cdr3_aa: CASSLPIRGGADNEKLFF; cdr3_nt: TGTGCCAGCAGTTTACCTATTCGCGGGGGGGCCGACAATGAAAAACTGTTTTTT
clone_size: .; j_call: TRBJ2-2; v_call: TRBV5-6; d_call: TRBD2; cdr3_aa: CASSLATVAGRVGELFF; cdr3_nt: TGTGCCAGCAGCTTGGCGACGGTAGCGGGAAGGGTCGGGGAGCTGTTTTTT
clone_size: .; j_call: TRBJ2-2; v_call: TRBV28; d_call: TRBD2; cdr3_aa: CASGAGAGGYTGELFF; cdr3_nt: TGTGCCAGCGGGGCGGGCGCGGGAGGTTACACCGGGGAGCTGTTTTTT
clone_size: .; j_call: TRBJ2-1; v_call: TRBV7-9; d_call: .; cdr3_aa: CASSLGGPTYNEQFF; cdr3_nt: TGTGCCAGCAGCTTAGGTGGGCCCACCTACAATGAGCAGTTCTTC
clone_size: .; j_call: TRBJ1-5; v_call: TRBV19; d_call: .; cdr3_aa: CASSDRTSSNQPQHF; cdr3_nt: TGTGCCAGTAGCGACAGAACAAGTAGCAATCAGCCCCAGCATTTT
clone_size: .; j_call: TRBJ2-7; v_call: TRBV9; d_call: .; cdr3_aa: CASSGGSGVEKEQYF; cdr3_nt: TGTGCCAGCAGCGGGGGGTCAGGGGTGGAAAAAGAGCAGTACTTC
clone_size: .; j_call: TRBJ2-7; v_call: TRBV6-1; d_call: TRBD1; cdr3_aa: CASSEGIVTTGPYEQYF; cdr3_nt: TGTGCCAGCAGTGAAGGAATTGTGACGACAGGGCCCTACGAGCAGTACTTC
clone_size: once; j_call: TRBJ2-7; v_call: TRBV28; d_call: .; cdr3_aa: CASSYGEQYF; cdr3_nt: TGTGCCAGCAGTTACGGCGAGCAGTACTTC
clone_size: .; j_call: TRBJ2-3; v_call: TRBV7-3; d_call: TRBD1; cdr3_aa: CASSLWGTGTDTQYF; cdr3_nt: TGTGCCAGCAGCTTGTGGGGGACAGGGACAGATACGCAGTATTTT
clone_size: .; j_call: TRBJ1-1; v_call: TRBV27; d_call: .; cdr3_aa: CASSVSWAGNTEAFF; cdr3_nt: TGTGCCAGCAGTGTCAGTTGGGCCGGGAACACTGAAGCTTTCTTT
clone_size: .; j_call: TRBJ1-1; v_call: TRBV30; d_call: .; cdr3_aa: CGWWGLNTEAFF; cdr3_nt: TGTGGGTGGTGGGGGTTGAACACTGAAGCTTTCTTT
clone_size: .; j_call: TRBJ2-3; v_call: TRBV5-4; d_call: TRBD2; cdr3_aa: CASSLRLASSTDTQYF; cdr3_nt: TGTGCCAGCAGCCTACGACTAGCGTCTAGCACAGATACGCAGTATTTT
clone_size: .; j_call: TRBJ2-7; v_call: TRBV5-6; d_call: TRBD2; cdr3_aa: CASSFMTSGRSYEQYF; cdr3_nt: TGTGCCAGCAGCTTTATGACTAGCGGGAGGTCCTACGAGCAGTACTTC
clone_size: .; j_call: TRBJ1-2; v_call: TRBV9; d_call: .; cdr3_aa: CASSAQGIGYTF; cdr3_nt: TGTGCCAGCAGCGCACAGGGAATTGGCTACACCTTC
clone_size: .; j_call: TRBJ2-7; v_call: TRBV5-4; d_call: TRBD1; cdr3_aa: CASSFRDRDSYEQYF; cdr3_nt: TGTGCCAGCAGCTTCCGGGACAGGGACTCCTACGAGCAGTACTTC
clone_size: few; j_call: TRBJ1-4; v_call: TRBV6-6; d_call: .; cdr3_aa: CASSYSGTWNEKLFF; cdr3_nt: TGTGCCAGCAGTTACTCGGGGACATGGAATGAAAAACTGTTTTTT
clone_size: .; j_call: TRBJ2-1; v_call: TRBV7-3; d_call: TRBD2; cdr3_aa: CASSPPAGGSHEQFF; cdr3_nt: TGTGCCAGCAGCCCCCCTGCGGGAGGGTCGCATGAGCAGTTCTTC
clone_size: .; j_call: TRBJ1-2; v_call: TRBV19; d_call: .; cdr3_aa: CASSYTPQGGYTF; cdr3_nt: TGTGCCAGTAGTTACACCCCCCAGGGTGGCTACACCTTC
clone_size: .; j_call: TRBJ1-1; v_call: TRBV7-9; d_call: TRBD1; cdr3_aa: CASSYTTGGEAFF; cdr3_nt: TGTGCCAGCAGCTACACAACAGGGGGAGAAGCTTTCTTT
clone_size: .; j_call: TRBJ2-6; v_call: TRBV2; d_call: .; cdr3_aa: CASSESVWGLAGANVLTF; cdr3_nt: TGTGCCAGCAGTGAATCTGTTTGGGGGCTGGCTGGGGCCAACGTCCTGACTTTC
clone_size: .; j_call: TRBJ1-1; v_call: TRBV19; d_call: .; cdr3_aa: CASSITLGGPQAFF; cdr3_nt: TGTGCCAGTAGTATAACGTTGGGGGGGCCCCAAGCTTTCTTT
clone_size: .; j_call: TRBJ2-1; v_call: TRBV7-8; d_call: .; cdr3_aa: CASSRSGYNEQFF; cdr3_nt: TGTGCCAGCAGCCGTAGCGGCTACAATGAGCAGTTCTTC
clone_size: .; j_call: TRBJ1-1; v_call: TRBV5-5; d_call: .; cdr3_aa: CASRQGFGAFF; cdr3_nt: TGTGCCAGCAGACAGGGTTTCGGAGCTTTCTTT
clone_size: .; j_call: TRBJ2-4; v_call: TRBV21-1; d_call: .; cdr3_aa: CADSQANIQYF; cdr3_nt: TGTGCGGACTCCCAGGCAAACATTCAGTACTTC
clone_size: .; j_call: TRBJ1-2; v_call: TRBV19; d_call: .; cdr3_aa: CASSTKQGPNYGYTF; cdr3_nt: TGTGCCAGTAGTACTAAACAGGGACCTAACTATGGCTACACCTTC
clone_size: .; j_call: TRBJ2-1; v_call: TRBV30; d_call: TRBD2; cdr3_aa: CAWSGTSGRFFEQFF; cdr3_nt: TGTGCCTGGAGTGGGACTAGCGGGAGATTCTTTGAGCAGTTCTTC
clone_size: .; j_call: TRBJ1-5; v_call: TRBV25-1; d_call: TRBD1; cdr3_aa: CASSGQGNQPQHF; cdr3_nt: TGTGCCAGCAGTGGACAGGGAAATCAGCCCCAGCATTTT